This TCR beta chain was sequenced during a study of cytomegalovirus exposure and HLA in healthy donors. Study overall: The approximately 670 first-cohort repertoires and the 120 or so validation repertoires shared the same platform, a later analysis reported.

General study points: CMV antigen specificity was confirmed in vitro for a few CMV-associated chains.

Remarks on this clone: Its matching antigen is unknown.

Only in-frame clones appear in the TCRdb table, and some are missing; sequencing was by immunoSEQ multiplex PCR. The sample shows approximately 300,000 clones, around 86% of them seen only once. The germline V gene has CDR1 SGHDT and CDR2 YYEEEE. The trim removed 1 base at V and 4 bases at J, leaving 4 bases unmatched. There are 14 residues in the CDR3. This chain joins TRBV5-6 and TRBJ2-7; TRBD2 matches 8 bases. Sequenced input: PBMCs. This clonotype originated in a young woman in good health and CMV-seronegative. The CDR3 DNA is TGTGCCAGCAGCTTGTTGACGGGGGGGTACGAGCAGTACTTC. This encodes CASSLLTGGYEQYF.